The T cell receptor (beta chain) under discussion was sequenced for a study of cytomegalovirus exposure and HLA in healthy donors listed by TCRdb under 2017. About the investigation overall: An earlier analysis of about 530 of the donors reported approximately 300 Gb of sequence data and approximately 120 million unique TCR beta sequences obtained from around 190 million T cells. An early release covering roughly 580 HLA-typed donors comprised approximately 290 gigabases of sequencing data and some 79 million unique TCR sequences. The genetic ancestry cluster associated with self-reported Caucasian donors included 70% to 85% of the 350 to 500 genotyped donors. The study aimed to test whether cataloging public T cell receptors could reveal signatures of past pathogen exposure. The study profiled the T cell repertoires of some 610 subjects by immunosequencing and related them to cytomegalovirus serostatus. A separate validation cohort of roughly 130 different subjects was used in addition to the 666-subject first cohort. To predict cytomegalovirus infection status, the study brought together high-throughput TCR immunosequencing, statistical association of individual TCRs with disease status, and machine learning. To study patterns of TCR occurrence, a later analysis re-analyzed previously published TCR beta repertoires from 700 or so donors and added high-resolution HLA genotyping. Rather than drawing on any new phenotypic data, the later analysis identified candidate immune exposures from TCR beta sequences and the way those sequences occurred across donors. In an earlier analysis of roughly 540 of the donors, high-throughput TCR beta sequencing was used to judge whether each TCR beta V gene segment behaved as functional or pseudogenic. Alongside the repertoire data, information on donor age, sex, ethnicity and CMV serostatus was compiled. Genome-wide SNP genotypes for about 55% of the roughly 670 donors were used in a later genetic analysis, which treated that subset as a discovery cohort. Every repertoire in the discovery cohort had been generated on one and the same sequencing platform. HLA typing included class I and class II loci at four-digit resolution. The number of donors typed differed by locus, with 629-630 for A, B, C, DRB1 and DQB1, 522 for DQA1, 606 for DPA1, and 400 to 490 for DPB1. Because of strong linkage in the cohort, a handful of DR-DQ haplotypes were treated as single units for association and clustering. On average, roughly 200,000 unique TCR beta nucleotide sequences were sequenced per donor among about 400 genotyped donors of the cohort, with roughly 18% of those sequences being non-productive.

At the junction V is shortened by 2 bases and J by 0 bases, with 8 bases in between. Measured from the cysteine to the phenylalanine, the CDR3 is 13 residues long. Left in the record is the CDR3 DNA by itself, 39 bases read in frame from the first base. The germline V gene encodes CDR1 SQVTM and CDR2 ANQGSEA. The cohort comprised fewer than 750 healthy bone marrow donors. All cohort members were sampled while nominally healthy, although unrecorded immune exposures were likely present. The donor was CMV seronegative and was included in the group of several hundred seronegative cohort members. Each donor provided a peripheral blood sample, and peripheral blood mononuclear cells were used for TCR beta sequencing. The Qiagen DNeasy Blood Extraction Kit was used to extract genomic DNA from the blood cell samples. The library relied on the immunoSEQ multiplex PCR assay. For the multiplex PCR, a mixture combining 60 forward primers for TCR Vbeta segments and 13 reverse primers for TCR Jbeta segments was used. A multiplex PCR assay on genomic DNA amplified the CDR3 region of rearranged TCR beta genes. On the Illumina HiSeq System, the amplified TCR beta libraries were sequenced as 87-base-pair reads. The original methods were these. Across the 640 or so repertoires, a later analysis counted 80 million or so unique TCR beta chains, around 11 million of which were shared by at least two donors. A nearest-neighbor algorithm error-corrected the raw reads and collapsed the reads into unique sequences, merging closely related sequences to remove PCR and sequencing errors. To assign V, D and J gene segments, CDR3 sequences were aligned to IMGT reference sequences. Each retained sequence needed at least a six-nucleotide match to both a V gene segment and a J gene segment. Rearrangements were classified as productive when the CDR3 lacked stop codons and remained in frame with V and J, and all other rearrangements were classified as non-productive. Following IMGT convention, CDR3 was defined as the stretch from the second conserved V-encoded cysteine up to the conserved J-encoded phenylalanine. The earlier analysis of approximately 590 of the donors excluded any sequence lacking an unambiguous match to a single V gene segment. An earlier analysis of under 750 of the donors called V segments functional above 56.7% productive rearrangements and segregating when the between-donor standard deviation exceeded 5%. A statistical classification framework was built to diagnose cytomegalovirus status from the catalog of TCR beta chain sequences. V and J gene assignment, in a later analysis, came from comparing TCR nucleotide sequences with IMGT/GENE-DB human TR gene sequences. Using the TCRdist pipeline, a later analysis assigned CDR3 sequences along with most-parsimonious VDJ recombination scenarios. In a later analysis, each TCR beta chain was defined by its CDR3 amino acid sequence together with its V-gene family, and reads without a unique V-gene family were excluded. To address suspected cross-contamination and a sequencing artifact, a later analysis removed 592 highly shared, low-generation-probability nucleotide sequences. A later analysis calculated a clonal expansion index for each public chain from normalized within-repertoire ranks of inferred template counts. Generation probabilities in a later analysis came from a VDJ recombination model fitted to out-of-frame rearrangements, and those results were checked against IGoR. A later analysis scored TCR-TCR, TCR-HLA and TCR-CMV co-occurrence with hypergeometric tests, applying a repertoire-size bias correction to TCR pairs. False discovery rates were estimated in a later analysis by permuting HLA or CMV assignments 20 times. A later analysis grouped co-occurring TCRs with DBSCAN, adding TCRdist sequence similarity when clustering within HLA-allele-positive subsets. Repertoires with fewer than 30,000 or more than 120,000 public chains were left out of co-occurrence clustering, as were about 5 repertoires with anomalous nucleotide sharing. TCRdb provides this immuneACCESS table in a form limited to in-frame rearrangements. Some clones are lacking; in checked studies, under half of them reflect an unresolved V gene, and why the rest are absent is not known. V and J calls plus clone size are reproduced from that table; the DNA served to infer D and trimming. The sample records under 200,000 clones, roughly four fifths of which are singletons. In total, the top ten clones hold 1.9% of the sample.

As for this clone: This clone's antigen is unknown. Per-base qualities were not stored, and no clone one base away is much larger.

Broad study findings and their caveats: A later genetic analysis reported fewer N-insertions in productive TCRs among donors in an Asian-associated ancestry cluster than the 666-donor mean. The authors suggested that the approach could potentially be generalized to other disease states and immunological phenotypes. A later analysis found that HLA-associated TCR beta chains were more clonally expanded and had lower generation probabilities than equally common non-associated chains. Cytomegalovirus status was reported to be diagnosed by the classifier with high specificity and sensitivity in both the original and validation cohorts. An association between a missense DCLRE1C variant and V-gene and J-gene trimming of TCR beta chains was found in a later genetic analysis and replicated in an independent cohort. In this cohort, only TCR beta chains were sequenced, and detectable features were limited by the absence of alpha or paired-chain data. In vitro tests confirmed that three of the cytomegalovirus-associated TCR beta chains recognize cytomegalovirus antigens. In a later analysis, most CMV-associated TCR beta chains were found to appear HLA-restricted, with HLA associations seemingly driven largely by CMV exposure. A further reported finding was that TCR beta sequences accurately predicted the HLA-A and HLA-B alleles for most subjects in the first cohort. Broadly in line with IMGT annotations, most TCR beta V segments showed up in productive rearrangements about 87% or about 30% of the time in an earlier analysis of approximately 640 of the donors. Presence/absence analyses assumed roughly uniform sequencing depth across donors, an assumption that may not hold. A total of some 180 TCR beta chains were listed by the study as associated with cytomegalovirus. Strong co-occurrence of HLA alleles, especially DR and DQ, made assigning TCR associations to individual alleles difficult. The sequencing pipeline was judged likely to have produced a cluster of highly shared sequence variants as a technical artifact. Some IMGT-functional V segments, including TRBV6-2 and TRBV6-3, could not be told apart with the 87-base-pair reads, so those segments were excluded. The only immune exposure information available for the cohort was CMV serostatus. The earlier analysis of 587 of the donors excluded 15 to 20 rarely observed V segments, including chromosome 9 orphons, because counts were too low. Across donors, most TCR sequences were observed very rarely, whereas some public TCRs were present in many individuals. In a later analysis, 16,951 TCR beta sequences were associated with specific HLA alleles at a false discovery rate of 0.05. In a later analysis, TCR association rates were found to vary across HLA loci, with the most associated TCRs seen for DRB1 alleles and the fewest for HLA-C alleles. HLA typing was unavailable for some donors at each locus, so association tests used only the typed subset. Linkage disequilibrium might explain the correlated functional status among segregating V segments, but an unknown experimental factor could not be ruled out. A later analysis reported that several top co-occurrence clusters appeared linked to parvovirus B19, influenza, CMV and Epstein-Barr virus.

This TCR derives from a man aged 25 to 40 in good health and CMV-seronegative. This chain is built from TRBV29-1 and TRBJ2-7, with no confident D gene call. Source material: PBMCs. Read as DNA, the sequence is TGCAGCGTTGAAAACTCAATCTCCTACGAGCAGTACTTC. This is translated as CSVENSISYEQYF.